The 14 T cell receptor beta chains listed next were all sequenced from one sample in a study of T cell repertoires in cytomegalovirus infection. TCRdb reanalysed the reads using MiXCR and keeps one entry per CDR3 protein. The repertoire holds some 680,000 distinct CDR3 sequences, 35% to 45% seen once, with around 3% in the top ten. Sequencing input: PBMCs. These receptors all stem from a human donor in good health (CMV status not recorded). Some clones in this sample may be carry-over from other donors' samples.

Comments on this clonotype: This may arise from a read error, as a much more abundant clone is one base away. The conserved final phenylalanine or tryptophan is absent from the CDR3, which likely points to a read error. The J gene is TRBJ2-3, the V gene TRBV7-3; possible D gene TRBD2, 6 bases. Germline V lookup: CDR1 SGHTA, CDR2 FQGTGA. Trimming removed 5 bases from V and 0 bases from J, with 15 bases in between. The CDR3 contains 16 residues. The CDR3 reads CASSLQMGTSTDTQYL. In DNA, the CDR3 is TGTGCCAGCAGCCTTCAGATGGGGACTAGCACAGATACGCAGTATTTG.

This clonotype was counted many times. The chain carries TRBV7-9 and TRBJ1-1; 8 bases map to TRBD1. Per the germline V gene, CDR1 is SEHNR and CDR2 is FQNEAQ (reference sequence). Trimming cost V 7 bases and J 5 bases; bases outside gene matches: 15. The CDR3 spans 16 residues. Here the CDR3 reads CASTRQGAGEGTEAFF. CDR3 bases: TGTGCCAGCACCCGCCAGGGGGCAGGGGAGGGAACTGAAGCTTTCTTT.

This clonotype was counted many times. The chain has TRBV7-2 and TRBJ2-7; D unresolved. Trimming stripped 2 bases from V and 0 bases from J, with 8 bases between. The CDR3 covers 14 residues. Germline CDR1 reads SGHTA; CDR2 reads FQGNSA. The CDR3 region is CASSLMADSYEQYF. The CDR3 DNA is TGTGCCAGCAGCTTAATGGCGGACTCCTACGAGCAGTACTTC.

The CDR3 nucleotides read TGCAGTGCTAGAAAGACTAGCGGGAGTTCGGGTCCCAATGAGCAGTTCTTC. This codes for CSARKTSGSSGPNEQFF. This chain connects TRBV20-1 to TRBJ2-1; 12 nucleotides match TRBD2. J was trimmed by 6 bases and V by 2 bases; bases with no gene match: 11. The CDR3 consists of 17 residues. Germline loops: CDR1 DFQATT, CDR2 SNEGSKA (reference sequence).

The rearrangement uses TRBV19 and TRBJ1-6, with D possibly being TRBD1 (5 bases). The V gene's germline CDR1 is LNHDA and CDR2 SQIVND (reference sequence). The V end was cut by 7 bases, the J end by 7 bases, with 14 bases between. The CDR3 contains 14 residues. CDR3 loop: CASTPTGENSPLHF. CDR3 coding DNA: TGTGCCAGTACCCCGACGGGGGAAAATTCACCCCTCCACTTT.

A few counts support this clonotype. Written as DNA, the CDR3 is TGTGCTAGTGGTTTGGAGCATGAGCAGTTCTTC. Translated, it gives CASGLEHEQFF. The chain is built from TRBV12-5 and TRBJ2-1; no firm D call. With 1 base removed from V and 8 bases from J, the gap between germline ends came to 3 bases. Germline V gives CDR1 LGHNT, CDR2 FRNRAP. The CDR3 loop spans 11 amino acids. The entire variable domain, with the rest obtained from reference TRBV12-5 and TRBJ2-1, is as follows: DARVTQTPRHKVTEMGQEVTMRCQPILGHNTVFWYRQTMMQGLELLAYFRNRAPLDDSGMPKDRFSAEMPDATLATLKIQPSEPRDSAVYFCASGLEHEQFFGPGTRLTVL.

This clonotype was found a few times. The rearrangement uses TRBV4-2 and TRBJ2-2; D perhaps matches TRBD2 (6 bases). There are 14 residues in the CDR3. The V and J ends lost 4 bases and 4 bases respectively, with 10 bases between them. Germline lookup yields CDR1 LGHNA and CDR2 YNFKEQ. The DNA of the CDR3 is TGTGCCAGCAGCCGGGACTTCATCACCGGGGAGCTGTTTTTT. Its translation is CASSRDFITGELFF.

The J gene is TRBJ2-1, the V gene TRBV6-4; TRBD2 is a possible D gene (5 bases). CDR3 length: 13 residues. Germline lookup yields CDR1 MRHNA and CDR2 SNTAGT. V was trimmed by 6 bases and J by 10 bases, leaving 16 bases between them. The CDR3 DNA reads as TGTGCCAGCAGCAGTGACTCGACTAAGGAGCAGTTCTTC. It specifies CASSSDSTKEQFF.

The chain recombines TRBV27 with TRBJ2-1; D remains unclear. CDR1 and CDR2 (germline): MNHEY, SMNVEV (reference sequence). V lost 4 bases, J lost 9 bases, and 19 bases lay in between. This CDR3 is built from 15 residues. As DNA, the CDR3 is TGTGCCAGCAGTTACCGTATTCCTCTTTATGGTGAGCAGTTCTTC. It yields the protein CASSYRIPLYGEQFF.

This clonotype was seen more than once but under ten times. The CDR3 sequence is CASSYSTGRNEQFF. The CDR3 nucleotides read TGTGCCAGCAGTTACTCGACAGGCCGAAATGAGCAGTTCTTC. V and J are TRBV6-2 or TRBV6-3 and TRBJ2-1; the D gene is possibly TRBD1 (6 bases). V was trimmed by 0 bases and J by 7 bases, leaving 10 bases between them. CDR3 length equals 14 residues. Germline CDR1 is MNHEY and CDR2 is SVGEGT.

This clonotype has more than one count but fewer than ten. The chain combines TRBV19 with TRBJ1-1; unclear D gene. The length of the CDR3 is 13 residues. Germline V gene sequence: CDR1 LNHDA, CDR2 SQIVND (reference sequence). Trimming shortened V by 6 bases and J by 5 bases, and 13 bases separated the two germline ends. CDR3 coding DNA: TGTGCCAGTAGCGAAGACGGTAGGACTGAAGCTTTCTTT. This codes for CASSEDGRTEAFF.

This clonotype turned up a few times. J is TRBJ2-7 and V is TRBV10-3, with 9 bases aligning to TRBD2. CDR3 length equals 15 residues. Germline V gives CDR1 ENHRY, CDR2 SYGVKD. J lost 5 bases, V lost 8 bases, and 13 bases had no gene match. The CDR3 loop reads CAIGDSGGGRNEQYF. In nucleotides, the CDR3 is TGTGCCATCGGGGATAGCGGGGGCGGACGTAACGAGCAGTACTTC.

CDR3 loop: CATSRDQMILEKLFF. In DNA form, the CDR3 reads TGTGCCACCAGCAGAGATCAGATGATACTAGAAAAACTGTTTTTT. The chain employs TRBV15 and TRBJ1-4, with D unclear. Germline CDR1 reads LNHNV; CDR2 reads YYDKDF (reference sequence). Trimming removed 0 bases from V and 8 bases from J, with 13 bases in between. The CDR3 totals 15 residues.

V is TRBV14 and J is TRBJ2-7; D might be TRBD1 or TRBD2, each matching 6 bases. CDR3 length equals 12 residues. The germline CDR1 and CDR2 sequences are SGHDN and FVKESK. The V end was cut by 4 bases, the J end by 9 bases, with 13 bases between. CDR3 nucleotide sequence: TGTGCCAGCAGCCTCGGGGGCAGCGTGCAGTACTTC. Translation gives CASSLGGSVQYF.